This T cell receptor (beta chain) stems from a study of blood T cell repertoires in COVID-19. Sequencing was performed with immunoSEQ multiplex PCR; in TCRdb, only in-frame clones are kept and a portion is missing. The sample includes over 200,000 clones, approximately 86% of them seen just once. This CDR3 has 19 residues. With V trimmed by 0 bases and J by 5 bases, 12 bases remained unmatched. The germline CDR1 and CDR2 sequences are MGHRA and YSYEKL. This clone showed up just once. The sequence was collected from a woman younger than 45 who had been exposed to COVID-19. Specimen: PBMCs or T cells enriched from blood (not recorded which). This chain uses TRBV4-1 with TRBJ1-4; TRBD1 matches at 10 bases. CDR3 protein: CASSQDLASTGGANEKLFF. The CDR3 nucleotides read TGCGCCAGCAGCCAAGATTTAGCCTCGACAGGGGGCGCCAATGAAAAACTGTTTTTT.